Listed below are T cell receptor delta chains from one sample, sequenced in a study of Vδ1+ human thymocytes. TCRdb re-called the multiplex PCR reads using CATT. Of 22,000 or so delta-chain clones listed, 7% to 8.5% were seen once; the top ten hold less than 1%. Specimen: Vdelta1+ gamma-delta thymocytes from the thymus. These receptors were collected from a child under two years old who had congenital heart surgery. The CDR3 runs from the conserved cysteine through the conserved F or W. The size entry is marked missing in some rows and otherwise reads once, few, many or a size class.

size	V	J	CDR3
.	TRDV1	TRDJ1	CALGEFSLGDSATDKLIF
few	TRDV1	TRDJ1	CALGELRYTDKLIF
few	TRDV1	TRDJ1	CALGRKWPNTEDTDKLIF
.	TRDV1	TRDJ1	CALGIQEGPDTDKLIF
few	TRDV1	TRDJ1	CALGEPLGRNRFRGTDKLIF
.	TRDV1	TRDJ1	CALGSRLPTWGIPYTDKLIF
.	TRDV1	TRDJ1	CALGERLPTGRLGPYTDKLIF
.	TRDV1	TRDJ2	CALGERCPLLGDTNALTAQLFF
.	TRDV1	TRDJ1	CALGEGIRSATDKLIF
.	TRDV1	TRDJ1	CALGSTGPGTDKLIF
.	TRDV1	TRDJ1	CALGEPYTPYTDKLIF
.	TRDV1	TRDJ1	CALGSPPSSLGDKLIF
few	TRDV1	TRDJ1	CALVASYWGIQRYTDKLIF
few	TRDV1	TRDJ1	CALGPLGDSYTDKLIF
few	TRDV1	TRDJ1	CALGGSSKRLGIREVIQGKLIF
.	TRDV1	TRDJ1	CALGGYASTGGYSERLIF
.	TRDV1	TRDJ1	CALGERSLLVLGGVDKLIF